These 19 T cell receptor beta chains were all obtained from the same sample, sequenced in a study of tissue T cells after allogeneic stem cell transplantation (dated by TCRdb to between 2021 and 2022). Library prep was done by the immunoSEQ multiplex PCR assay. TCRdb stores this immuneACCESS table with in-frame sequences only. Part of the clones is absent; in the studies checked, under half of the shortfall reflects unresolved V genes, and no reason is known for the rest. Counted in this sample were roughly 50,000 clones; over 65% of them appeared once. In total, the top ten clones hold less than 0.85% of the sample. The material sequenced was sorted cells pooled from one or two spleens. The receptors were sampled from a pool of C57BL/6 mice in good health.

Concerning this clone: The listed genes are named as in mouse. CDR3 bases read: TGTGCCAGCAGCTTAGTTGGGGATCAAAACACCTTGTAC. This encodes CASSLVGDQNTLY. The entire CDR3 sequence reads CASSLVGDQNTLYF. The V call is TRBV3, the J call TRBJ2-4, with D maybe TRBD2 (5 bases). The CDR3 end is not reached by the read, which stops 1 residue before it; the germline J gene fills it in. Trimming removed 1 base from V and 2 bases from J, with 7 bases in between. The germline V gene encodes CDR1 SNHLY and CDR2 FYNGKV (reference sequence). This CDR3 has 14 residues.

This clone appeared a few times. Here the gene names and germline are mouse. The read falls 1 residue short of the CDR3 end, and the missing part is taken from the germline J gene. This chain connects TRBV19 to TRBJ2-7; TRBD1 matches 10 bases. J was trimmed by 7 bases and V by 5 bases; bases with no gene match: 6. The CDR3 sequence is 13 residues long. Germline V gene sequence: CDR1 FNHDT, CDR2 SITEND (reference sequence). The DNA read from the CDR3 is TGTGCCAGCAGGCCGACAGGGGGCGGGGAACAGTAC. It translates to CASRPTGGGEQY. The whole CDR3 is CASRPTGGGEQYF. Full variable domain (missing parts from reference TRBV19 and TRBJ2-7): GGIITQTPKFLIGQEGQKLTLKCQQNFNHDTMYWYRQDSGKGLRLIYYSITENDLQKGDLSEGYDASREKKSSFSLTVTSAQKNEMAVFLCASRPTGGGEQYFGPGTRLTVL.

Only one count was recorded for this clone. The germline and genes are mouse ones. Here the CDR3 reads CASSLLGANTEVFF. CDR3 bases read: TGTGCCAGCAGCCTCTTGGGTGCAAACACAGAAGTCTTC. This chain links TRBV5 with TRBJ1-1; D gene ambiguous. The sequenced fragment ends 1 residue before the CDR3 boundary, so the rest is inferred from the germline J gene. Trimming cost V 4 bases and J 0 bases, with 9 bases left between them. Germline V gene sequence: CDR1 LGHNA, CDR2 YNLKQL (reference sequence). CDR3 length: 14 residues.

This clone was recorded only once. Gene names and germline refer to mouse. Read sequence stops 1 residue before the CDR3 end, and the germline J gene provides the missing end. The chain joins TRBV16 to TRBJ1-4, with D possibly TRBD1 on 5 matching bases. Germline V CDR1 and CDR2: SGHSA, FRNQAP. This CDR3 spans 16 amino acids. The germline V and J ends were trimmed by 0 bases and 3 bases, with 11 bases remaining between them. The CDR3 region is CASSLDRRTTNERLFF. The CDR3 bases that were read are TGTGCAAGCAGCTTAGATCGGAGGACAACCAACGAAAGATTATTT.

Comment on this clone: Genes here carry mouse names. CDR3 DNA, as far as it was read: TGCACCTGCAGTGCAGACGGAAACACCGGGCAGCTCTAC. Its protein product is CTCSADGNTGQLY. Given in full, the CDR3 is CTCSADGNTGQLYF. The J gene is TRBJ2-2, the V gene TRBV1; D gene ambiguous. The CDR3 extends 1 residue past the end of the read, so its final part is completed from the germline J gene. Germline V CDR1 and CDR2: NSQYPW, LRSPGD (reference sequence). V lost 0 bases, J lost 1 base, and 3 bases lay in between. CDR3 length equals 14 residues. The full variable domain, completed using reference TRBV1 and TRBJ2-2, is VTLLEQNPRWRLVPRGQAVNLRCILKNSQYPWMSWYQQDLQKQLQWLFTLRSPGDKEVKSLPGADYLATRVTDTELRLQVANMSQGRTLYCTCSADGNTGQLYFGEGSKLTVL.

With respect to this clone: Mouse germline and gene names are used. The read finishes 1 residue shy of the CDR3 end, and the germline J gene is used to complete it. The chain carries TRBV31 and TRBJ2-1, with unresolved D. Trimming stripped 5 bases from V and 2 bases from J, with 7 bases between. Germline V lookup: CDR1 GKSSPN, CDR2 SITVG. The CDR3 runs to 12 residues. The CDR3 loop is CAWDTYYAEQFF. The CDR3 bases that were read are TGTGCCTGGGACACCTACTATGCTGAGCAGTTC.

This clone appeared a few times. Genes here carry mouse names. Coverage ceases 1 residue before the CDR3 finishes, and the germline J gene fills in the end. This rearrangement joins TRBV3 to TRBJ2-7; 10 bases align to TRBD2. Trimming took 6 bases from V and 4 from J; bases not matched to a gene: 3. The CDR3 consists of 13 residues. CDR1 is SNHLY, CDR2 FYNGKV, per germline (reference sequence). CDR3 DNA (partial): TGTGCCAGCAGTTCGGGACTGGGGTATGAACAGTAC. This sequence encodes CASSSGLGYEQY. The full CDR3 protein is CASSSGLGYEQYF.

With regard to this clone: All gene names here are mouse names. The read terminates 1 residue ahead of where the CDR3 ends, so the germline J gene completes it. The rearrangement links TRBV3 to TRBJ1-3; a weak D match, TRBD1 (6 bases). Between the trimmed V and J ends, which lost 2 bases and 0 bases, there was a span of 8 bases. CDR1 and CDR2 from the germline V gene are SNHLY and FYNGKV (reference sequence). CDR3 length: 15 residues. The CDR3 loop is CASSLQGNSGNTLYF. The CDR3 DNA, read in part, is TGTGCCAGCAGCTTACAGGGGAATTCTGGAAATACGCTCTAT.

This clone has only a few counts. The germline and genes are mouse ones. The read gets to within 1 residue of the CDR3 end, and the germline J gene fills in the rest. This chain joins TRBV13-3 and TRBJ2-2; 9 bases map to TRBD1. The germline CDR1 and CDR2 sequences are NNHDY and SYVADS. V lost 3 bases and J lost 2; bases outside the gene matches: 2. CDR3 size: 15 residues. The part of the CDR3 DNA that was read is TGTGCCAGCAGTGCCGGGACAGGGAACACCGGGCAGCTCTAC. It is translated as CASSAGTGNTGQLY. In full, the CDR3 reads CASSAGTGNTGQLYF.

Regarding this clone: The germline and genes are mouse ones. Sequencing ends 1 residue short of the CDR3 end; the germline J gene provides the rest. The rearrangement links TRBV13-3 to TRBJ1-5; 7 bases are shared with TRBD1. Germline assignment: CDR1 NNHDY and CDR2 SYVADS. Trimming removed 5 bases from V and 1 base from J; junction bases left unmatched: 3. The CDR3 runs to 14 residues. CDR3 DNA, as far as it was read: TGTGCCAGCAGCCCGGGACAGAACAACCAGGCTCCGCTT. Its translation is CASSPGQNNQAPL. The full CDR3 is CASSPGQNNQAPLF. Full variable domain (rest looked up from reference TRBV13-3 and TRBJ1-5): EAAVTQSPRSKVAVTGGKVTLSCHQTNNHDYMYWYRQDTGHGLRLIHYSYVADSTEKGDIPDGYKASRPSQENFSLILELASLSQTAVYFCASSPGQNNQAPLFGEGTRLSVL.

Comment on this clone: The gene names here belong to mouse. From the germline J gene comes the end of the CDR3, since the read stops 1 residue before it. V usage is TRBV12-1 and J usage is TRBJ2-4; no firm D call. The CDR3 loop spans 15 amino acids. Trimming pared 0 bases from V and 0 bases from J, leaving 9 bases between. The germline gives CDR1 SGHSN, CDR2 HYEKVE. The sequenced CDR3 bases are TGTGCCAGCTCTCTCGAACGGGGTAGTCAAAACACCTTGTAC. This gives the protein CASSLERGSQNTLY. The whole CDR3 sequence is CASSLERGSQNTLYF.

On this clone: All gene names here are mouse names. From the germline J gene comes the end of the CDR3, since the read stops 1 residue before it. This chain links TRBV31 with TRBJ2-5; TRBD2 is a possible D gene (6 bases). V was cut by 0 bases and J by 3 bases, with 10 bases left in between. CDR3 size: 14 residues. CDR1 is GKSSPN and CDR2 is SITVG in the germline V gene. This CDR3 is CAWSLGLGQDTQYF. The covered CDR3 bases are TGTGCCTGGAGTCTCGGGCTGGGGCAAGACACCCAGTAC.

Of note for this clone: Germline and genes here are mouse. The sequence runs out 1 residue before the end of the CDR3; the remainder is reconstructed from the germline J gene. This chain links TRBV19 with TRBJ1-2; D is possibly TRBD1 (5 bases). The V gene's germline CDR1 is FNHDT and CDR2 SITEND (reference sequence). The ends were cut back, 7 bases at V and 3 bases at J, with 13 bases in the middle. This CDR3 is built from 13 residues. The CDR3 is CASERVGDSDYTF. The part of the CDR3 DNA that was read is TGTGCCAGCGAGAGGGTGGGGGACTCCGACTACACC.

In regard to this clone: The genes are named according to mouse. Read coverage stops 1 residue before the CDR3 terminus; the germline J gene supplies the remainder. The chain links TRBV29 to TRBJ2-5, with TRBD2 identical over 7 bases. Germline CDR1 MSHET, CDR2 SYDVDS. The CDR3 has 14 amino acids. V lost 2 bases and J lost 4; bases outside the gene matches: 3. The CDR3 loop is CASSLPGLEDTQYF. The DNA read from the CDR3 is TGTGCTAGCAGTTTACCAGGACTGGAAGACACCCAGTAC.

This clone was recorded a few times. Gene and germline names: mouse. The sequence runs out 1 residue before the end of the CDR3; the remainder is reconstructed from the germline J gene. V gene TRBV13-2 combines with J gene TRBJ1-4; 10 nucleotides match TRBD1. The V gene's germline CDR1 is NNHNN and CDR2 SYGAGS (reference sequence). V was pared by 0 bases and J by 5 bases, with 1 base of the junction left unmatched. The CDR3 has 15 amino acids. The CDR3 reads CASGDGTGGNERLFF. The CDR3 DNA, read in part, is TGTGCCAGCGGTGATGGGACAGGGGGGAACGAAAGATTATTT.

Worth noting for this clone: These gene names are mouse names. The CDR3 end is not reached by the read, which stops 1 residue before it; the germline J gene fills it in. Other nucleotide sequences from this sample produce the same CDR3. V gene TRBV2 combines with J gene TRBJ2-1, with 7 bases matching TRBD2. Germline loops: CDR1 LGHNA, CDR2 YSYQKL. CDR3 length: 15 amino acids. The trim removed 0 bases at V and 3 bases at J, leaving 2 bases unmatched. CDR3 DNA, as far as it was read: TGTGCCAGCAGCCAAGAATCTGGGGGCTATGCTGAGCAGTTC. Its translation is CASSQESGGYAEQF. In full, the CDR3 reads CASSQESGGYAEQFF.

For this clone: Gene names are the mouse ones. CDR3 region: CSSSQKTGSAETLYF. The covered CDR3 bases are TGCTCCAGCAGTCAAAAGACTGGTAGTGCAGAAACGCTGTAT. The V and J genes are TRBV23 and TRBJ2-3; the D call of TRBD2 is as the table states it, not checked on the DNA. The CDR3 end falls 1 residue outside the read, so it is completed with the germline J gene. The CDR3 is made up of 15 amino acids. CDR1 and CDR2 from the germline V gene are KGHTA and FQNQQP. Variable domain in full (rest from reference TRBV23 and TRBJ2-3): DAAVTQKPRYLIKMKGQEAEMKCIPEKGHTAVFWYQQKQSKELKFLIYFQNQQPLDQIDMVKERFSAVCPSSSLCSLGIRTCEAEDSALYLCSSSQKTGSAETLYFGSGTRLTVL.

This clone appeared a few times. Gene names and germline refer to mouse. Sequencing ends 1 residue short of the CDR3 end; the germline J gene provides the rest. The V and J genes are TRBV13-3 and TRBJ2-7, with 7 bases fitting TRBD1. Germline V lookup: CDR1 NNHDY, CDR2 SYVADS. This CDR3 is built from 13 residues. V was pared by 5 bases and J by 7 bases, with 9 bases of the junction left unmatched. CDR3 bases read: TGTGCCAGCAGCGTGACAGGGAAGGGGGAACAGTAC. Its protein is CASSVTGKGEQY. The whole CDR3 protein is CASSVTGKGEQYF.

About this clone itself: Mouse gene names and germline throughout. The read terminates 1 residue ahead of where the CDR3 ends, so the germline J gene completes it. V and J are TRBV13-3 and TRBJ1-1, with D unclear. The ends were cut back, 1 base at V and 1 base at J, with 8 bases in the middle. This CDR3 has 14 amino acids. Germline lookup yields CDR1 NNHDY and CDR2 SYVADS. CDR3 in amino acids: CASSDRHLNTEVFF. Partial CDR3 DNA: TGTGCCAGCAGTGATCGGCACCTAAACACAGAAGTCTTC.